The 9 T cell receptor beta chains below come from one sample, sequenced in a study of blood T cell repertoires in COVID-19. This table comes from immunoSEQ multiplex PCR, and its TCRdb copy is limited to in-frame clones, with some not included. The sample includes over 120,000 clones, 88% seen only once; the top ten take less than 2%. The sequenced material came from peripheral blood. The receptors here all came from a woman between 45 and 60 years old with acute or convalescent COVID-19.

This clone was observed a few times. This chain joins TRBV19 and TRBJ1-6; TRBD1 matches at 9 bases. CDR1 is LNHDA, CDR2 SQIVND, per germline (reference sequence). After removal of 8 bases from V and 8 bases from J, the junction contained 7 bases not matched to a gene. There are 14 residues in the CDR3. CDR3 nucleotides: TGTGCCAGTCAAGACGGACAGGGGCATTCACCCCTCCACTTT. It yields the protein CASQDGQGHSPLHF.

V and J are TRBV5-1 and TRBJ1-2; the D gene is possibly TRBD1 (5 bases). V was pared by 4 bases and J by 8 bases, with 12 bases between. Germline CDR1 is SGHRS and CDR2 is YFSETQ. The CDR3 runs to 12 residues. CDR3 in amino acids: CASSPEGRGYTF. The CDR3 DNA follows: TGCGCCAGCAGCCCGGAGGGGCGAGGCTACACCTTC.

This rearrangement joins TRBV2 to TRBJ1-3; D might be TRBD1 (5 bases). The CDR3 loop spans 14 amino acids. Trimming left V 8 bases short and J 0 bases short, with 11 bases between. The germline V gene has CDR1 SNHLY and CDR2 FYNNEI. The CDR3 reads CASRGLYSGNTIYF. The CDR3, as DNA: TGTGCCAGCCGGGGACTGTACTCTGGAAACACCATATATTTT.

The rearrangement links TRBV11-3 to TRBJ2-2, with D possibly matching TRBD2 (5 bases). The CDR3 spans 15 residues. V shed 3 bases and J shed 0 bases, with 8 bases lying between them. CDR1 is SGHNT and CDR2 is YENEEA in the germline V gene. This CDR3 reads CASSFGKANTGELFF. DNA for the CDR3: TGTGCCAGCAGCTTCGGGAAAGCGAACACCGGGGAGCTGTTTTTT.

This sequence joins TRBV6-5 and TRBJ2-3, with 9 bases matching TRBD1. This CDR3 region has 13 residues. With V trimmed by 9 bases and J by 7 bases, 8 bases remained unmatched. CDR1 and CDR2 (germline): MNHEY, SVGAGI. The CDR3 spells CASISGQGNTQYF. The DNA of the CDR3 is TGTGCCAGTATTTCCGGACAGGGGAATACGCAGTATTTT.

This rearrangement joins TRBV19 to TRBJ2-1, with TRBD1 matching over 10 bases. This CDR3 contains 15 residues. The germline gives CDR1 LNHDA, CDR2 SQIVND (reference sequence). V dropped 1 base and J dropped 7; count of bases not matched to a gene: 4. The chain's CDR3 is CASSIGQGAGNEQFF. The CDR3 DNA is TGTGCCAGTAGTATAGGACAGGGGGCGGGAAATGAGCAGTTCTTC.

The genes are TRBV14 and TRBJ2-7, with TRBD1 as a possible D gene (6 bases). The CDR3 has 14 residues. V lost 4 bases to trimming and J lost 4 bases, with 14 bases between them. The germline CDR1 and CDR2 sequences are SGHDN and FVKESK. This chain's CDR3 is CASSPVNRVYEQYF. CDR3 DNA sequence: TGTGCCAGCAGCCCTGTGAACAGGGTATACGAGCAGTACTTC.

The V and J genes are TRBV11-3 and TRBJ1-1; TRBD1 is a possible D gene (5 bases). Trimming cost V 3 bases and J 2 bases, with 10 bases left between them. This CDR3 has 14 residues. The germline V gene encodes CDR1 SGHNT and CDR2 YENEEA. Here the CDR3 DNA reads TGTGCCAGCAGCTTTGGAGGGGCCAACACTGAAGCTTTCTTT. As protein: CASSFGGANTEAFF.

The CDR3 is CASSLDWVRVSGNTEAFF. CDR3 in DNA: TGTGCCAGCAGCTTAGATTGGGTGCGGGTTTCTGGGAACACTGAAGCTTTCTTT. The rearrangement uses TRBV11-2 and TRBJ1-1; no firm D call. Trimming removed 0 bases from V and 1 base from J, with 18 bases in between. Looked up from germline, CDR1 is SGHAT and CDR2 is FQNNGV. CDR3 length equals 18 residues.